The 22 T cell receptor beta chains below were found in one sample sequenced in a study of blood T cell repertoires in COVID-19. The repertoire was sequenced with immunoSEQ multiplex PCR; TCRdb's copy has only in-frame clones and lacks some. The sample includes about 67,000 clones, around 85% of them seen just once. Sequencing was carried out using peripheral blood. The receptors shown here come from a man aged 50 to 60 with active COVID-19.

V and J are TRBV21-1 and TRBJ1-1. TRBV21-1 is an annotated pseudogene. The CDR3 runs to 14 residues. CDR3 sequence: CASSKAGGTHEAFF. For the CDR3, the DNA is TGTGCCAGCAGCAAAGCTGGGGGGACCCATGAAGCTTTCTTT.

This sequence joins TRBV7-3 and TRBJ1-1, with D unclear. CDR1 is SGHTA and CDR2 is FQGTGA in the germline V gene. V lost 4 bases and J lost 5, with 20 bases in between. The CDR3 totals 16 residues. CDR3 loop: CASSSTGVQVGTEAFF. The CDR3 coding sequence is TGTGCCAGCAGCTCGACCGGGGTTCAGGTTGGTACTGAAGCTTTCTTT.

A few counts support this clone. J is TRBJ2-1 and V is TRBV5-1, with D perhaps matching TRBD2 (6 bases). The V end lost 0 bases, the J end lost 7 bases, and 11 bases lay between the germline ends. This CDR3 spans 14 amino acids. Per germline, CDR1 SGHRS and CDR2 YFSETQ. The CDR3 is CASSLDGGLNEQFF. Here the CDR3 DNA reads TGCGCCAGCAGCTTGGATGGGGGGTTAAATGAGCAGTTCTTC.

V and J are TRBV10-3 and TRBJ2-3; no definite D call. The CDR3 length is 12 residues. CDR1 is ENHRY and CDR2 is SYGVKD in the germline V gene. Deletions cut 6 bases from V and 0 bases from J, with 4 bases between. The CDR3 bases are TGTGCCATCAGCCCTAGCACAGATACGCAGTATTTT. Its protein product is CAISPSTDTQYF.

In DNA form, the CDR3 reads TGTGCCAGCAGCTCCGTGCCCCAGGGCCTAGGCACTGAAGCTTTCTTT. Protein: CASSSVPQGLGTEAFF. The chain employs TRBV7-2 and TRBJ1-1, with D maybe TRBD1 (5 bases). This CDR3 has 16 residues. From germline, CDR1 is SGHTA and CDR2 FQGNSA. V was shortened by 4 bases and J by 4 bases, with 19 bases between the two germline ends.

In this sample, this clone turned up once. The V and J genes are TRBV20-1 and TRBJ1-5; D ambiguous. The CDR3 is 16 residues long. The germline CDR1 and CDR2 sequences are DFQATT and SNEGSKA (reference sequence). V was cut by 3 bases and J by 2 bases, with 17 bases left in between. The CDR3 nucleotides read TGCAGTGCTAGTCCGGGAGGGAGGTATCGCAATCAGCCCCAGCATTTT. This encodes CSASPGGRYRNQPQHF.

This rearrangement joins TRBV2 to TRBJ2-3; D uncertain. This CDR3 contains 12 residues. CDR1 is SNHLY, CDR2 FYNNEI, per germline. V was trimmed by 8 bases and J by 0 bases, leaving 6 bases between them. The CDR3 loop reads CASETSTDTQYF. The CDR3 region has the DNA TGTGCCAGCGAAACTAGCACAGATACGCAGTATTTT.

This chain connects TRBV5-1 to TRBJ2-1; D is perhaps TRBD2 (7 bases). In germline, CDR1 is SGHRS, CDR2 YFSETQ. The CDR3 spans 16 residues. V was pared by 4 bases and J by 3 bases, with 17 bases between. CDR3 protein: CASSLGGGANYNEQFF. The CDR3 coding sequence is TGCGCCAGCAGCCTAGGTGGGGGGGCAAACTACAATGAGCAGTTCTTC.

The CDR3 spells CGALVRGQGNTIYF. DNA of the CDR3: TGCGGGGCTCTGGTCAGGGGGCAAGGAAACACCATATATTTT. The chain uses TRBV5-1 and TRBJ1-3; 8 bases line up with TRBD1. Germline lookup yields CDR1 SGHRS and CDR2 YFSETQ. The CDR3 is made up of 14 amino acids.

The J gene is TRBJ2-7, the V gene TRBV24-1; TRBD1 matches 8 bases. Germline lookup yields CDR1 KGHDR and CDR2 SFDVKD. After removal of 5 bases from V and 6 bases from J, the junction contained 5 bases not matched to a gene. The length of the CDR3 is 13 residues. CDR3 bases: TGTGCCACCAGTGCGCAGGGGGCGCGCGAGCAGTACTTC. It codes for CATSAQGAREQYF.

The rearrangement links TRBV11-3 to TRBJ2-7, with TRBD1 matching 8 bases. The germline gives CDR1 SGHNT, CDR2 YENEEA. V lost 2 bases to trimming and J lost 7 bases; unmatched junction nucleotides: 7. The CDR3 loop spans 14 amino acids. This chain's CDR3 is CASSLMDRAGEQYF. The CDR3 bases are TGTGCCAGCAGCTTAATGGACAGGGCGGGTGAGCAGTACTTC.

This clone came up once. The V and J genes are TRBV19 and TRBJ2-7, with D possibly matching TRBD1 (6 bases). V lost 5 bases, J lost 0 bases, and 11 bases lay in between. This CDR3 is built from 14 residues. Germline assignment: CDR1 LNHDA and CDR2 SQIVND (reference sequence). The CDR3 loop is CASSRTASSYEQYF. CDR3 nucleotide sequence: TGTGCCAGTAGTCGGACAGCTAGCTCCTACGAGCAGTACTTC. The full variable domain, completed using reference TRBV19 and TRBJ2-7, is DGGITQSPKYLFRKEGQNVTLSCEQNLNHDAMYWYRQDPGQGLRLIYYSQIVNDFQKGDIAEGYSVSREKKESFPLTVTSAQKNPTAFYLCASSRTASSYEQYFGPGTRLTVT.

This chain links TRBV27 with TRBJ2-7, with TRBD1 identical over 11 bases. There are 15 residues in the CDR3. Germline V gene sequence: CDR1 MNHEY, CDR2 SMNVEV (reference sequence). V lost 6 bases, J lost 4 bases, and 8 bases stayed unmatched. The CDR3, as DNA: TGTGCCAGCAGACCCAGGACAGGGGGCCTTTACGAGCAGTACTTC. As protein: CASRPRTGGLYEQYF.

The gene calls are TRBV28 and TRBJ2-6; 7 nucleotides agree with TRBD1. The V gene end was trimmed by 5 bases and the J gene end by 4 bases; junction bases not matched to a gene: 5. There are 15 residues in the CDR3. In germline, CDR1 is MDHEN, CDR2 SYDVKM. CDR3 nucleotide sequence: TGTGCCAGCAGTCCTACAGGGGCCGGGGCCAACGTCCTGACTTTC. Its translation is CASSPTGAGANVLTF.

The rearrangement links TRBV24-1 to TRBJ2-3; no definite D call. There are 13 residues in the CDR3. V gave up 4 bases and J gave up 3 bases, with 7 bases separating them. The germline CDR1 and CDR2 sequences are KGHDR and SFDVKD. CDR3 nucleotides: TGTGCCACCAGTGACCGGCGGACAGATACGCAGTATTTT. Translating it yields CATSDRRTDTQYF.

This clone was seen once. The chain couples TRBV10-3 to TRBJ1-1; TRBD1 might be the D (6 bases). CDR1 ENHRY and CDR2 SYGVKD come from the germline V gene. V was trimmed by 5 bases and J by 5 bases, leaving 6 bases between them. The CDR3 consists of 11 residues. CDR3 coding DNA: TGTGCCATCAGTCAGGGGACTGAAGCTTTCTTT. This translates into CAISQGTEAFF.

This chain connects TRBV2 to TRBJ1-2; D gene uncertain. Trimming stripped 6 bases from V and 5 bases from J, with 10 bases between. The CDR3 has 12 amino acids. The germline V gene has CDR1 SNHLY and CDR2 FYNNEI. The CDR3 bases are TGTGCCAGCAGCCCAAGGGAGTATGGCTACACCTTC. It is translated as CASSPREYGYTF. Supplemented by reference TRBV2 and TRBJ1-2, the full variable domain reads EPEVTQTPSHQVTQMGQEVILRCVPISNHLYFYWYRQILGQKVEFLVSFYNNEISEKSEIFDDQFSVERPDGSNFTLKIRSTKLEDSAMYFCASSPREYGYTFGSGTRLTVV.

The V call is TRBV30, the J call TRBJ1-1; weak D call: TRBD1 (6 bases). There are 15 residues in the CDR3. Germline V lookup: CDR1 GTSNPN, CDR2 SVGIG (reference sequence). Between the trimmed V and J ends, which lost 3 bases and 4 bases, there was a span of 18 bases. The CDR3 nucleotides read TGTGCCTGGAGACCAATAAACAGGGTCGTCACTGAAGCTTTCTTT. Translated, it gives CAWRPINRVVTEAFF.

The V call is TRBV6-2 or TRBV6-3, the J call TRBJ1-5; D remains unclear. CDR1 is MNHEY, CDR2 SVGEGT, per germline. The CDR3 length is 15 residues. V lost 2 bases and J lost 2, with 10 bases in between. Here the CDR3 DNA reads TGTGCCAGCAGTTACGGCGGTAGCGGCAATCAGCCCCAGCATTTT. Its translation is CASSYGGSGNQPQHF.

The genes are TRBV30 and TRBJ1-5, with 7 bases fitting TRBD1. Germline CDR1 is GTSNPN and CDR2 is SVGIG (reference sequence). V lost 2 bases, J lost 7 bases, and 5 bases stayed unmatched. The CDR3 spans 13 residues. The CDR3 sequence: CAWSNTGDQPQHF. The CDR3 DNA reads TGTGCCTGGAGTAACACAGGGGACCAGCCCCAGCATTTT.

In its sample, this clone was seen a few times. The J gene is TRBJ2-5, the V gene TRBV6-1; 8 bases map to TRBD2. V lost 1 base and J lost 2; bases outside the gene matches: 3. CDR1 and CDR2 from the germline V gene are MNHNS and SASEGT. There are 15 residues in the CDR3. In DNA, the CDR3 is TGTGCCAGCAGTGAAGTTGGCGGGGGGCAAGAGACCCAGTACTTC. Translated, it gives CASSEVGGGQETQYF.

The chain couples TRBV18 to TRBJ2-7; 7 positions match TRBD1. The V and J ends lost 2 bases and 3 bases, in that order; junction bases with no gene match: 7. The CDR3 has 15 residues. CDR1 is KGHSH, CDR2 LQKENI, per germline. CDR3 DNA: TGTGCCAGCTCACCAGCGAGGGGGCCACTCTACGAGCAGTACTTC. It translates to CASSPARGPLYEQYF.